These T cell receptor beta chains were read from a single sample in a study of control samples from healthy donors and cancer patients. Libraries were prepared by immunoSEQ multiplex PCR; TCRdb keeps only in-frame clonotypes and omits some of them. The data hold around 130,000 clones, with roughly 94% observed a single time. Material: blood. All receptors come from a man aged 30-40 years in good health. Both conserved end residues are part of each CDR3. The order of the fields is D gene, V gene, J gene, clone size, CDR3 protein, CDR3 DNA. D genes are given only for firm matches. Rows give clone size only sometimes, using once, few, many, or a class for an expanded clone.

>-|TRBV3-1/TRBV3-2|TRBJ1-2|-
CASSQSMGAGYTF
TGTGCCAGCAGCCAATCAATGGGAGCCGGCTACACCTTC
>-|TRBV6-2/TRBV6-3|TRBJ2-7|-
CASSHTGLQYF
TGTGCCAGCAGTCACACGGGATTGCAGTACTTC
>-|TRBV14|TRBJ1-2|-
CASSQDLGQLYGYTF
TGTGCCAGCAGCCAAGATCTCGGGCAACTCTATGGCTACACCTTC
>TRBD1|TRBV11-2|TRBJ2-1|-
CASSFTGGARNEQFF
TGTGCCAGCAGCTTCACAGGGGGCGCGAGAAATGAGCAGTTCTTC
>-|TRBV19|TRBJ1-1|-
CASSPGGGSTEAFF
TGTGCCAGTAGTCCCGGTGGGGGGTCCACTGAAGCTTTCTTT
>TRBD1|TRBV11-2|TRBJ2-7|-
CASSPRTGYTYEQYF
TGTGCCAGCAGCCCCAGGACAGGGTATACCTACGAGCAGTACTTC
>-|TRBV19|TRBJ2-2|-
CASSVYGGEVGELFF
TGTGCCAGTAGTGTCTATGGTGGGGAGGTCGGGGAGCTGTTTTTT
>-|TRBV7-2|TRBJ2-7|-
CASSSSYSYEQYF
TGTGCCAGCAGCTCCTCCTACTCCTACGAGCAGTACTTC
>-|TRBV13|TRBJ2-3|-
CASSLFVGISTDTQYF
TGTGCCAGCAGCTTGTTCGTGGGGATTAGCACAGATACGCAGTATTTT
>-|TRBV6-2/TRBV6-3|TRBJ1-1|-
CASSYSTVAVNTEAFF
TGTGCCAGCAGTTACTCGACAGTCGCTGTGAACACTGAAGCTTTCTTT
>-|TRBV5-1|TRBJ2-1|-
CASSPYPGRDEQFF
TGCGCCAGCAGCCCGTACCCGGGTAGGGATGAGCAGTTCTTC
>-|TRBV19|TRBJ2-2|-
CASDAAGELFF
TGTGCCAGTGACGCAGCCGGGGAGCTGTTTTTT
>-|TRBV4-3|TRBJ1-5|-
CASSQGFAVPQPQHF
TGCGCCAGCAGCCAAGGTTTCGCAGTCCCTCAGCCCCAGCATTTT
>TRBD1|TRBV19|TRBJ1-2|-
CASSIRTGDGYTF
TGTGCCAGTAGTATACGGACAGGGGATGGCTACACCTTC
>TRBD1|TRBV2|TRBJ1-6|-
CASSERDSVNSPLHF
TGTGCCAGCAGTGAGCGGGACAGCGTTAATTCACCCCTCCACTTT
>-|TRBV11-2|TRBJ1-2|-
CASSLRTSGGYTF
TGTGCCAGCAGCCTCCGGACGTCTGGGGGCTACACCTTC
>-|TRBV7-8|TRBJ1-2|-
CASSLALGGGYGYTF
TGTGCCAGCAGCTTAGCACTCGGAGGCGGCTATGGCTACACCTTC
>-|TRBV6-2/TRBV6-3|TRBJ1-1|-
CASSYDGGIEAFF
TGTGCCAGCAGTTACGATGGGGGCATTGAAGCTTTCTTT
>-|TRBV11-2|TRBJ1-4|-
CASSLDRGEKLFF
TGTGCCAGCAGCTTAGATCGGGGTGAAAAACTGTTTTTT
>-|TRBV6-2/TRBV6-3|TRBJ2-3|-
CASSYYLGTDTQYF
TGTGCCAGCAGTTACTATTTGGGGACAGATACGCAGTATTTT
>-|TRBV19|TRBJ1-2|once
CASSIWEAQDGYTF
TGTGCCAGTAGTATTTGGGAGGCCCAGGATGGCTACACCTTC
>-|TRBV28|TRBJ1-2|-
CASSLRPQYAWGYTF
TGTGCCAGCAGTTTACGCCCGCAATATGCCTGGGGCTACACCTTC